The rows below give T cell receptor beta chains drawn from one sample of a study of cytomegalovirus exposure and HLA in healthy donors. TCRdb keeps only in-frame clones here, not all; method: immunoSEQ multiplex PCR. The sample holds some 54,000 clones, about 84% seen once. Sample: PBMCs. The receptors stem from a male donor in good health and CMV-seronegative. The conserved cysteine and the conserved F or W are not part of the CDR3 here. Fields, in order: CDR3 protein, D gene, V gene. The D gene is left open where the match is weak.

ASSIDHGTYTNYGYT	-	TRBV19
ASSPDRGNEQY	TRBD1	TRBV11-2
ASSLGGSGANVLT	-	TRBV7-6
ASSLLGTSGGAQETQY	TRBD2	TRBV4-2
ASSRDFAPTGGGGYT	TRBD1	TRBV5-1
ASSPGHTYEQY	-	TRBV5-1
ASSLAGWENEQF	-	TRBV5-1
ASSDSAGEGGDTQY	TRBD2	TRBV6-4
ASSQEGTGGTGELF	TRBD1	TRBV4-3
ASSPKASGGADQETQY	TRBD2	TRBV18
ASSPRGGDAGFYEQY	TRBD2	TRBV18
ASSPQQGTGANVLT	-	TRBV18
ASSFSTGKDQPQH	TRBD1	TRBV5-1
ASSFGLAGSPSTDTQY	TRBD2	TRBV7-9
ASSARTGQLDYGYT	TRBD1	TRBV19
ASSSDGDTEAF	-	TRBV6-6
ASTNLGGLNYGYT	-	TRBV5-6
ASSTPQRGNTEAF	-	TRBV6-5
AAGGGIYEQY	-	TRBV19
ASSPATGFYSPLH	-	TRBV27
ASSFSRRDQPQH	-	TRBV7-2
ASSPLAGFTGELF	-	TRBV2
ASSRLGQGAGGELF	TRBD1	TRBV7-3
ASSLDGRAQPQH	-	TRBV5-6
ASRAPGADTQY	-	TRBV6-5
ASGTGDTEAF	TRBD1	TRBV19
AWSDRVSPLH	-	TRBV30
ASSQGQVGMNTEAF	TRBD1	TRBV5-1
ASNVDRAYEQY	-	TRBV7-8
ASSLGRGIQPQH	-	TRBV7-8
ASSSVGQSNEQF	-	TRBV27
ASSLSGGGTDTQY	TRBD2	TRBV6-6
ASSETSGGPTDTQY	TRBD2	TRBV5-4
ASSYGGTSTDTQY	-	TRBV6-5
ASSPTGVPSYEQY	TRBD1	TRBV5-1
SVRQSTNEKLF	-	TRBV29-1
ASSTRDSPNYGYT	TRBD1	TRBV27
ASSEIEGGHEAF	-	TRBV2
ASSLDRGQET	TRBD1	TRBV11-2
ASSNDIPYNSPLH	-	TRBV5-6
ASSLGAPNTGELF	-	TRBV7-7
ASSLGGRAGGNEKLF	TRBD1	TRBV13